Below, 29 T cell receptor beta chains from the same sample are listed, as sequenced in a study of T cell changes during pregnancy in multiple sclerosis. Profiling relied on immunoSEQ multiplex PCR, and the TCRdb table lists in-frame clones only, not all of them. The table includes roughly 45,000 clones, 75% to 95% detected once. Sequenced here: CD8+ T cells from peripheral blood mononuclear cells, sampled after pregnancy. The receptor set was obtained from a female donor with multiple sclerosis, enrolled in a pregnancy study.

The gene calls are TRBV7-9 and TRBJ2-7; the D gene is possibly TRBD1 (6 bases). CDR1 and CDR2 (germline): SEHNR, FQNEAQ (reference sequence). This CDR3 has 15 amino acids. The V gene lost 1 base and the J gene lost 7 bases, with 17 bases spanning the gap. CDR3 bases: TGTGCCAGCAGCTTAGGGTATATGGGGGCGAGTGAGCAGTACTTC. Protein: CASSLGYMGASEQYF.

The rearrangement joins TRBV9 to TRBJ2-5; D is uncertain. Germline lookup yields CDR1 SGDLS and CDR2 YYNGEE. Trimming left V 0 bases short and J 1 base short, with 13 bases between. The CDR3 spans 16 residues. The CDR3 protein is CASSVGQALVQETQYF. CDR3 sequence (DNA): TGTGCCAGCAGCGTAGGCCAGGCTCTGGTCCAAGAGACCCAGTACTTC.

The rearrangement joins TRBV11-2 to TRBJ2-5; no clear D. CDR1 is SGHAT and CDR2 is FQNNGV in the germline V gene. V shed 1 base and J shed 0 bases, with 9 bases lying between them. The CDR3 extends over 15 amino acids. CDR3 in DNA: TGTGCCAGCAGCTTAGTCGCCAGAAACCAAGAGACCCAGTACTTC. Residues: CASSLVARNQETQYF.

The rearrangement uses TRBV5-1 and TRBJ1-1; D gene uncertain. The length of the CDR3 is 13 residues. Germline V CDR1 and CDR2: SGHRS, YFSETQ. V gave up 2 bases and J gave up 7 bases, with 12 bases separating them. CDR3 sequence: CASSFRVNFEAFF. The CDR3 DNA reads TGCGCCAGCAGCTTTAGAGTGAACTTTGAAGCTTTCTTT.

This chain connects TRBV2 to TRBJ1-1, with D tentatively TRBD1 (6 bases). V lost 6 bases and J 5 bases, leaving 19 bases between the germline ends. The CDR3 contains 15 residues. Germline V gene data show CDR1 as SNHLY and CDR2 as FYNNEI. The CDR3 here is CASRAGVDWETEAFF. The CDR3 region has the DNA TGTGCCAGCAGGGCAGGGGTGGATTGGGAAACTGAAGCTTTCTTT. Full variable domain (missing parts from reference TRBV2 and TRBJ1-1): EPEVTQTPSHQVTQMGQEVILRCVPISNHLYFYWYRQILGQKVEFLVSFYNNEISEKSEIFDDQFSVERPDGSNFTLKIRSTKLEDSAMYFCASRAGVDWETEAFFGQGTRLTVV.

The chain joins TRBV5-8 to TRBJ2-7; tentative D call: TRBD2 (6 bases). The germline gives CDR1 SGHTS, CDR2 YDEGEE. The CDR3 length is 12 residues. Trimming shortened V by 7 bases and J by 5 bases, and 13 bases separated the two germline ends. The CDR3 coding sequence is TGTGCCAGCGGTATTAGCGGCAACGAGCAGTACTTC. Translation gives CASGISGNEQYF. Based on the CDR3 plus reference TRBV5-8 and TRBJ2-7, the full variable domain is EAGVTQSPTHLIKTRGQQATLRCSPISGHTSVYWYQQALGLGLQFLLWYDEGEERNRGNFPPRFSGRQFPNYSSELNVNALELEDSALYLCASGISGNEQYFGPGTRLTVT.

The V call is TRBV19, the J call TRBJ2-7, with D maybe TRBD1 (5 bases). The CDR3 length is 13 residues. The germline V gene encodes CDR1 LNHDA and CDR2 SQIVND (reference sequence). Trimming stripped 1 base from V and 4 bases from J, with 8 bases between. The CDR3 sequence: CASSIAQGYEQYF. In DNA form, the CDR3 reads TGTGCCAGTAGTATAGCCCAGGGTTACGAGCAGTACTTC. Drawing the rest from reference TRBV19 and TRBJ2-7, the complete variable domain is DGGITQSPKYLFRKEGQNVTLSCEQNLNHDAMYWYRQDPGQGLRLIYYSQIVNDFQKGDIAEGYSVSREKKESFPLTVTSAQKNPTAFYLCASSIAQGYEQYFGPGTRLTVT.

This clone was seen only once. CDR3 DNA sequence: TGTGCCAGCAGCTCCGGCGGCGAGCAGTACTTC. This gives the protein CASSSGGEQYF. The J gene is TRBJ2-7, the V gene TRBV7-9; D remains unclear. Germline-derived CDR1 and CDR2 are SEHNR and FQNEAQ (reference sequence). The CDR3 is 11 amino acids. The V end lost 4 bases, the J end lost 6 bases, and 7 bases lay between the germline ends.

V gene TRBV19 combines with J gene TRBJ2-3, with 9 bases matching TRBD2. CDR1 LNHDA and CDR2 SQIVND come from the germline V gene (reference sequence). V trimming: 3 bases; J trimming: 0 bases; junction bases outside the gene matches: 13. The CDR3 contains 19 residues. This CDR3 is CASSIGWLAGSISTDTQYF. The CDR3 DNA sequence: TGTGCCAGTAGTATCGGGTGGCTAGCGGGGAGTATTAGCACAGATACGCAGTATTTT.

The chain carries TRBV25-1 and TRBJ1-4, with a tentative D call TRBD1 (5 bases). The CDR3 is made up of 12 amino acids. The V and J ends lost 6 bases and 7 bases respectively, with 9 bases between them. Germline CDR1 MGHDK, CDR2 SYGVNS. The CDR3 protein is CASRTASEKLFF. CDR3 in DNA: TGTGCCAGCAGGACAGCCAGTGAAAAACTGTTTTTT.

This chain connects TRBV6-5 to TRBJ2-7, with D uncertain. Trimming left V 5 bases short and J 6 bases short, with 14 bases between. The germline gives CDR1 MNHEY, CDR2 SVGAGI. The CDR3 is made up of 13 amino acids. The CDR3 protein is CASSPRSVSEQYF. The CDR3 DNA reads TGTGCCAGCAGTCCGCGTTCCGTATCCGAGCAGTACTTC.

This chain connects TRBV5-5 to TRBJ1-4; 10 positions match TRBD1. The V and J ends lost 5 bases and 6 bases, in that order; junction bases with no gene match: 22. The V gene's germline CDR1 is SGHKS and CDR2 YYEKEE (reference sequence). The CDR3 spans 20 residues. CDR3 nucleotide sequence: TGTGCCAGCAGACCGGGACAGGGGCCCTTTCAGGCTCTATCTTATGAAAAACTGTTTTTT. This translates into CASRPGQGPFQALSYEKLFF.

V gene TRBV2 combines with J gene TRBJ2-7, with D unclear. Trimming removed 4 bases at V and 2 bases at J, with 9 bases between. Germline loops: CDR1 SNHLY, CDR2 FYNNEI. This CDR3 is built from 13 residues. The CDR3 protein is CASSAARPYEQYF. For the CDR3, the DNA is TGTGCCAGCAGTGCTGCTAGGCCCTACGAGCAGTACTTC.

V is TRBV5-6 and J is TRBJ2-2; 11 bases fit TRBD2. CDR1 and CDR2 from the germline V gene are SGHDT and YYEEEE. The CDR3 contains 19 residues. The V and J ends lost 3 bases and 7 bases, in that order; junction bases with no gene match: 17. Here the CDR3 DNA reads TGTGCCAGCAGCTCCCCAGTGTCGACTAGCGGGACCTACGGCGGGGAGCTGTTTTTT. This codes for CASSSPVSTSGTYGGELFF.

The chain carries TRBV5-1 and TRBJ2-7; TRBD1 matches at 7 bases. The CDR3 length is 13 residues. In germline, CDR1 is SGHRS, CDR2 YFSETQ. Trimming took 7 bases from V and 2 from J; bases not matched to a gene: 6. CDR3 sequence: CASGPGTAYEQYF. Written as DNA, the CDR3 is TGCGCCAGCGGACCCGGGACAGCCTACGAGCAGTACTTC.

Here the CDR3 reads CASSENREGTEAFF. The DNA of the CDR3 is TGTGCCAGCAGTGAGAACAGGGAGGGCACTGAAGCTTTCTTT. This chain links TRBV6-4 with TRBJ1-1, with D perhaps matching TRBD1 (6 bases). This CDR3 has 14 amino acids. Per the germline V gene, CDR1 is MRHNA and CDR2 is SNTAGT. With 3 bases removed from V and 4 bases from J, the gap between germline ends came to 12 bases.

The rearrangement uses TRBV2 and TRBJ2-1; perhaps TRBD2 as D (5 bases). V lost 3 bases to trimming and J lost 1 base, with 13 bases between them. The germline V gene has CDR1 SNHLY and CDR2 FYNNEI. The CDR3 sequence is 16 residues long. This chain's CDR3 is CASSDLSGNSYNEQFF. CDR3 DNA sequence: TGTGCCAGCAGTGATCTATCGGGGAATTCCTACAATGAGCAGTTCTTC.

The chain joins TRBV9 to TRBJ2-1; TRBD2 might be the D (7 bases). The CDR3 has 14 amino acids. Germline V CDR1 and CDR2: SGDLS, YYNGEE. Trimming pared 0 bases from V and 7 bases from J, leaving 11 bases between. The CDR3 loop reads CASSVVGGANEQFF. CDR3 nucleotides: TGTGCCAGCAGCGTAGTTGGGGGGGCGAATGAGCAGTTCTTC.

This clone is categorized as medium-sized. The chain uses TRBV4-2 and TRBJ2-7, with D possibly matching TRBD2 (7 bases). Germline-derived CDR1 and CDR2 are LGHNA and YNFKEQ. This CDR3 has 16 amino acids. Trimming removed 1 base at V and 5 bases at J, with 18 bases between. For the CDR3, the DNA is TGTGCCAGCAGCCAAGGGGCGGGGGACACCCCCCACGAGCAGTACTTC. It yields the protein CASSQGAGDTPHEQYF.

The CDR3 nucleotides read TGTGCCAGCAGTGAAGCCTCCACGGGGGGCGAGACCCAGTACTTC. This sequence encodes CASSEASTGGETQYF. The chain couples TRBV2 to TRBJ2-5; D may be TRBD2 (7 bases). CDR1 is SNHLY and CDR2 is FYNNEI in the germline V gene. This CDR3 is built from 15 residues. The V end lost 0 bases, the J end lost 5 bases, and 13 bases lay between the germline ends.

The rearrangement links TRBV7-9 to TRBJ1-1; D gene uncertain. The CDR3 loop spans 14 amino acids. The V end was cut by 1 base, the J end by 5 bases, with 11 bases between. Germline V CDR1 and CDR2: SEHNR, FQNEAQ (reference sequence). The CDR3 protein is CASSLVAAGTEAFF. CDR3 in DNA: TGTGCCAGCAGCTTAGTGGCGGCGGGGACTGAAGCTTTCTTT.

J is TRBJ2-2 and V is TRBV6-1; D is unclear. V lost 4 bases and J lost 5, with 17 bases in between. CDR3 length equals 16 residues. Germline CDR1 reads MNHNS; CDR2 reads SASEGT. CDR3 coding DNA: TGTGCCAGCAGTGGGATCCTACTACAAACTACCGGGGAGCTGTTTTTT. Encoded protein: CASSGILLQTTGELFF.

V gene TRBV10-3 combines with J gene TRBJ2-7, with D perhaps matching TRBD1 (6 bases). This CDR3 has 14 residues. The germline CDR1 and CDR2 sequences are ENHRY and SYGVKD. The V end was cut by 2 bases, the J end by 5 bases, with 13 bases between. CDR3 in amino acids: CAISEIGQTHEQYF. CDR3 in DNA: TGTGCCATCAGTGAGATAGGACAGACTCACGAGCAGTACTTC.

The J gene is TRBJ2-2, the V gene TRBV5-5, with no clear D. This CDR3 contains 15 residues. Germline CDR1 and CDR2: SGHKS and YYEKEE (reference sequence). V was cut by 4 bases and J by 0 bases, with 10 bases left in between. The CDR3 DNA is TGTGCCAGCAGCCTGTCTCTCTCGAACACCGGGGAGCTGTTTTTT. It codes for CASSLSLSNTGELFF.

The chain uses TRBV5-6 and TRBJ1-5; D possibly corresponds to TRBD1 (6 bases). The germline V gene encodes CDR1 SGHDT and CDR2 YYEEEE. V was shortened by 3 bases and J by 0 bases, with 13 bases between the two germline ends. The CDR3 spans 16 residues. The CDR3 region is CASSWGRQNSNQPQHF. DNA of the CDR3: TGTGCCAGCAGCTGGGGGCGTCAAAATAGCAATCAGCCCCAGCATTTT.

The chain recombines TRBV7-9 with TRBJ2-3; D is unclear. The CDR3 has 12 residues. Per germline, CDR1 SEHNR and CDR2 FQNEAQ (reference sequence). Trimming took off 6 bases at V and 5 bases at J, with 9 bases between the two ends. The CDR3 reads CASREARDTQYF. CDR3 in DNA: TGTGCCAGCAGAGAGGCCAGAGATACGCAGTATTTT.

As DNA, the CDR3 is TGCAGCGTTGAAGATCAAACTTCTTTCCTGCGCTACACCTTC. Translation gives CSVEDQTSFLRYTF. V gene TRBV29-1 combines with J gene TRBJ1-2; unclear D gene. Deletions cut 0 bases from V and 9 bases from J, with 17 bases between. The germline CDR1 and CDR2 sequences are SQVTM and ANQGSEA. This CDR3 has 14 residues.

This clone was picked up one time. The rearrangement links TRBV4-3 to TRBJ1-2; possible D gene TRBD1, 6 bases. Germline assignment: CDR1 LGHNA and CDR2 YSLEER. V dropped 3 bases and J dropped 7 bases, with 18 bases sitting between them. CDR3 size: 15 residues. The CDR3 is CASSHRRLGTFGYTF. The CDR3 coding sequence is TGCGCCAGCAGCCACCGAAGACTGGGGACATTTGGCTACACCTTC.

J is TRBJ1-4 and V is TRBV10-3, with D unclear. V was shortened by 4 bases and J by 3 bases, with 12 bases between the two germline ends. Per germline, CDR1 ENHRY and CDR2 SYGVKD. This CDR3 is 15 amino acids long. The CDR3 loop is CAISASAGANEKLFF. The CDR3 nucleotides read TGTGCCATCAGTGCCAGTGCGGGTGCTAATGAAAAACTGTTTTTT.